This T cell receptor (beta chain) was recovered during a study of shared clonotypes between healthy human individuals. Overall study: Each donor contributed plates that comprised three CD4 naive, three CD4 memory, two CD8 naive and one CD8 memory.

Assay: immunoSEQ multiplex PCR; the TCRdb copy retains only in-frame clones and omits some. This table has 900,000 to 1,200,000 clones, 70% to 80% appearing once. This clone was found once. Its antigen is undetermined. Findings of the study overall: Compared with clonotypes that all four donors shared, non-shared clonotypes had lower generation probabilities. A small donor pool kept down the genetic and exposure-history diversity that was represented.

The clonotype was recovered from a man between 18 and 29 years old in good health. Some clones in this sample may be carry-over from other donors' samples. The sample comprised memory CD4+ T cells from PBMCs. This sample's subset: CD45RA-negative fraction.

CDR3 protein: CASKGPNFNEQFF. CDR3 bases: TGTGCCAGTAAGGGACCCAATTTCAATGAGCAGTTCTTC. The chain recombines TRBV19 with TRBJ2-1; D tentatively fits TRBD1 or TRBD2 (5 bases each). Germline loops: CDR1 LNHDA, CDR2 SQIVND (reference sequence). The CDR3 totals 13 residues. Trimming shortened V by 7 bases and J by 6 bases, and 13 bases separated the two germline ends.